The present T cell receptor (beta chain) was sequenced within a study of blood T cell repertoires in COVID-19. In the study overall: The United States, Italy and Spain were the sources of the acute and convalescent COVID-19 samples. T cells, B-cell-depleted T cells, or PBMCs provided the cDNA or gDNA that served as material.

Authors' analysis steps: Reference gene primer amplification gave nucleated cell count estimates. Only in-frame clones appear in the TCRdb table, and some are missing; sequencing was by immunoSEQ multiplex PCR. V, J and clone size were drawn from that table, and D and trimming were deduced from the DNA. The data show some 70,000 clones, just over 85% seen once. In this sample, this clone turned up once. CDR3 size: 15 residues. V lost 2 bases to trimming and J lost 0 bases, with 11 bases between them. Germline V gene sequence: CDR1 SGHAT, CDR2 FQDESV (reference sequence). Sequencing was performed on peripheral blood. This sequence originates from a woman aged 60-70 years with acute or convalescent COVID-19. This chain uses TRBV11-1 with TRBJ2-7; D is perhaps TRBD2 (5 bases). In DNA form, the CDR3 reads TGTGCCAGCAGCTTATCGAAAGGGAGCTCCTACGAGCAGTACTTC. Its translation is CASSLSKGSSYEQYF.